A single sample is the source of the 8 T cell receptor beta chains below, sequenced in a study of CD8+CD57+ T cells in acquired aplastic anemia. Genomic DNA, serving as template, underwent TCR beta VDJ and CDR3 profiling. TCRdb called the reads again in MiXCR, with one record for every CDR3 protein. This sample has about 180,000 distinct CDR3 sequences, with under 50% found just once. All sequencing subjects had displayed CD8+CD57+ cell expansion on flow cytometry. Sequenced input: sorted CD4+, CD8+, or CD8+CD57+ T cells (not recorded which) from PBMCs. The receptor source for this set is a human donor with aplastic anemia.

The chain is built from TRBV15 and TRBJ2-7; D might be TRBD1 (6 bases). Germline CDR1 is LNHNV and CDR2 is YYDKDF (reference sequence). This CDR3 has 13 residues. V dropped 3 bases and J dropped 6 bases, with 12 bases sitting between them. The CDR3 sequence is CATSRAGASEQYF. CDR3 nucleotide sequence: TGTGCCACCAGCAGGGCAGGGGCGTCCGAGCAGTACTTC.

This chain connects TRBV6-1 to TRBJ1-6, with D hard to call. V was pared by 9 bases and J by 6 bases, with 6 bases between. This CDR3 is 11 amino acids long. From germline, CDR1 is MNHNS and CDR2 SASEGT. The chain's CDR3 is CASTFNSPLHF. DNA for the CDR3: TGTGCCAGTACCTTTAATTCACCCCTCCACTTT.

The V and J genes are TRBV7-6 and TRBJ2-7; TRBD1 matches at 9 bases. Germline V gene data show CDR1 as SGHVS and CDR2 as FNYEAQ. The CDR3 sequence is 12 residues long. V gave up 8 bases and J gave up 7 bases; unmatched junction bases: 6. CDR3 region: CASGSTGGEQYF. DNA of the CDR3: TGTGCCAGCGGGTCGACAGGGGGTGAGCAGTACTTC.

Only a few counts were recorded for this clonotype. The V call is TRBV19, the J call TRBJ1-5; no reliable D call. Per the germline V gene, CDR1 is LNHDA and CDR2 is SQIVND (reference sequence). V was shortened by 3 bases and J by 0 bases, with 6 bases between the two germline ends. The CDR3 runs to 14 residues. The CDR3 region is CASSMGFSNQPQHF. CDR3 DNA sequence: TGTGCCAGTAGTATGGGGTTTAGCAATCAGCCCCAGCATTTT.

This clonotype was observed a handful of times. The chain links TRBV24-1 to TRBJ2-1; TRBD1 matches at 11 bases. Trimming took 0 bases from V and 12 from J; bases not matched to a gene: 3. CDR1 is KGHDR, CDR2 SFDVKD, per germline. The CDR3 contains 14 residues. The CDR3 coding sequence is TGTGCCACCAGTGATTTGGGACAGGGGGCAAGGCAGTTCTTC. Translation gives CATSDLGQGARQFF.

This clonotype appeared many times. The chain is built from TRBV19 and TRBJ1-1, with D perhaps TRBD1 (6 bases). The CDR3 is made up of 12 amino acids. Germline V gene sequence: CDR1 LNHDA, CDR2 SQIVND (reference sequence). Trimming pared 5 bases from V and 11 bases from J, leaving 15 bases between. Written as DNA, the CDR3 is TGTGCCAGTAGTTCGAGGACAGTTGCGGCTTTCTTT. It yields the protein CASSSRTVAAFF.

CDR3 region: CSVEDLQGYTTEAFF. Here the CDR3 DNA reads TGCAGCGTTGAAGACCTACAGGGGTATACAACTGAAGCTTTCTTT. The chain uses TRBV29-1 and TRBJ1-1, with 7 bases identical to TRBD1. This CDR3 region has 15 residues. Germline trimming cut 0 bases from V and 5 bases from J; bases unmatched to any gene: 9. Germline lookup yields CDR1 SQVTM and CDR2 ANQGSEA. Based on the CDR3 plus reference TRBV29-1 and TRBJ1-1, the full variable domain is SAVISQKPSRDICQRGTSLTIQCQVDSQVTMMFWYRQQPGQSLTLIATANQGSEATYESGFVIDKFPISRPNLTFSTLTVSNMSPEDSSIYLCSVEDLQGYTTEAFFGQGTRLTVV.

The V and J genes are TRBV15 and TRBJ1-3; unclear D gene. This CDR3 spans 14 amino acids. Between the trimmed V and J ends, which lost 1 base and 0 bases, there was a span of 4 bases. Germline loops: CDR1 LNHNV, CDR2 YYDKDF (reference sequence). The CDR3 sequence is CATSRGVSGNTIYF. CDR3 coding DNA: TGTGCCACCAGCAGAGGGGTCTCTGGAAACACCATATATTTT.